The clone carrying this T cell receptor beta chain was seen repeatedly, ten times or more. What it binds is not known. This sample is drawn from a study of blood T cells in healthy people across ages. Findings of the study overall: Using unsorted PBMCs precluded a conclusive naive versus antigen-experienced comparison.

The CDR3 runs to 14 residues. The junction had 8 bases not matched to a gene; V was cut back by 5 bases and J by 6 bases. CDR1 and CDR2 from the germline V gene are SGHRS and YFSETQ. It was with a sample-barcoded 5' primer and a J-beta primer mix that a second PCR of roughly 6 to 11 cycles was run. One entry per CDR3 protein results from TCRdb running MiXCR on the 5' RACE reads. The data contain over 550,000 distinct CDR3 sequences, approximately 30% of them singletons. Isolated PBMCs totaled at least 6 million in each sample. V gene TRBV5-1 combines with J gene TRBJ2-1; the match to TRBD1 covers 7 bases. The sequence derives from a woman at least 80 years old in good health. Material for sequencing was blood. The DNA of the CDR3 is TGCGCCAGCAGTTCGGGACAGTTACTCAATGAGCAGTTCTTC. It is translated as CASSSGQLLNEQFF.